These 7 T cell receptor beta chains came from one sample sequenced in a study of control samples from healthy donors and cancer patients. Profiled with immunoSEQ multiplex PCR; TCRdb holds only in-frame clones, not every one. In the table there are approximately 51,000 clones, roughly 80% of which are singletons. The sample was blood. These receptors came from a man between 70 and 80 years old in good health.

For the CDR3, the DNA is TGTGCCAGCAGAGTCCACGGCCAAATGAACACTGAAGCTTTCTTT. It is translated as CASRVHGQMNTEAFF. This rearrangement joins TRBV6-4 to TRBJ1-1; no clear D gene. Trimming removed 6 bases at V and 0 bases at J, with 14 bases between. The CDR3 contains 15 residues. Germline-derived CDR1 and CDR2 are MRHNA and SNTAGT.

The rearrangement joins TRBV7-2 to TRBJ2-7; no definite D call. V lost 2 bases, J lost 3 bases, and 5 bases lay in between. The CDR3 totals 12 residues. Germline V CDR1 and CDR2: SGHTA, FQGNSA. The CDR3 is CASSLLFYEQYF. The CDR3 nucleotides are TGTGCCAGCAGCTTACTCTTCTACGAGCAGTACTTC.

The V call is TRBV27, the J call TRBJ2-7, with D perhaps TRBD1 (6 bases). CDR1 MNHEY and CDR2 SMNVEV come from the germline V gene (reference sequence). This CDR3 is built from 14 residues. V shed 5 bases and J shed 3 bases, with 14 bases lying between them. CDR3 bases: TGTGCCAGCAGTCACCGGGACACCTACTACGAGCAGTACTTC. It codes for CASSHRDTYYEQYF.

The rearrangement joins TRBV24-1 to TRBJ2-3; 11 nucleotides agree with TRBD2. This CDR3 contains 17 residues. Trimming cost V 4 bases and J 2 bases; bases outside gene matches: 7. From germline, CDR1 is KGHDR and CDR2 SFDVKD. CDR3 nucleotide sequence: TGTGCCACCAGTGACCTTGGGACTAGCGGAGACACAGATACGCAGTATTTT. Translation gives CATSDLGTSGDTDTQYF.

As regards this clone: One end of the junction is discordant with germline, which a read error may explain. The rearrangement uses TRBV2 and TRBJ1-6; D gene unclear. Germline V gene data show CDR1 as SNHLY and CDR2 as FYNNEI. The CDR3 consists of 13 residues. CDR3 region: CASGFSDNSPLHF. CDR3 bases: TGTGCCAGCGGCTTCTCCGATAATTCACCCCTCCACTTT.

The genes are TRBV27 and TRBJ2-4; D perhaps matches TRBD1 (5 bases). This CDR3 has 14 amino acids. The V and J ends lost 11 bases and 0 bases respectively, with 14 bases between them. Germline V gene data show CDR1 as MNHEY and CDR2 as SMNVEV (reference sequence). CDR3: CAGGYRLAKNIQYF. The CDR3 DNA is TGTGCCGGCGGATACAGGTTAGCCAAAAACATTCAGTACTTC.

The rearrangement links TRBV5-5 to TRBJ1-3, with 7 bases identical to TRBD1. V was clipped by 2 bases and J by 2 bases; unmatched bases: 10. This CDR3 has 17 amino acids. Germline V gene lookup returns CDR1 SGHKS and CDR2 YYEKEE (reference sequence). The DNA for the CDR3 is TGTGCCAGCAGCTTATTCCCGACAGGGAGTCCTGGAAACACCATATATTTT. Its translation: CASSLFPTGSPGNTIYF.